This entry lists 28 T cell receptor beta chains sequenced from one sample in a study of blood T cell repertoires in COVID-19. Only in-frame clones appear in the TCRdb table, and some are missing; sequencing was by immunoSEQ multiplex PCR. This sample has fewer than 350,000 clones, with approximately 90% found just once. The sample consisted of peripheral blood. The receptor set was obtained from a woman aged 55-69 years with COVID-19, enrolled during active disease.

V gene TRBV18 combines with J gene TRBJ1-2; 7 bases fit TRBD1. The germline V gene has CDR1 KGHSH and CDR2 LQKENI. The ends lost 5 bases at V and 1 base at J; junction bases unmatched: 10. The CDR3 has 16 residues. The CDR3 region has the DNA TGTGCCAGCTCATCAACCCGGGACAGCCTTAACTATGGCTACACCTTC. Encoded protein: CASSSTRDSLNYGYTF.

This rearrangement joins TRBV5-1 to TRBJ1-1; 7 bases match TRBD1. The junction had 9 bases not matched to a gene; V was cut back by 3 bases and J by 4 bases. The CDR3 totals 15 residues. The germline gives CDR1 SGHRS, CDR2 YFSETQ. The CDR3 sequence is CASSYGKTGPTEAFF. The CDR3 bases are TGCGCCAGCAGCTACGGGAAGACAGGGCCCACTGAAGCTTTCTTT. The full variable domain, rest sourced from reference TRBV5-1 and TRBJ1-1, is KAGVTQTPRYLIKTRGQQVTLSCSPISGHRSVSWYQQTPGQGLQFLFEYFSETQRNKGNFPGRFSGRQFSNSRSEMNVSTLELGDSALYLCASSYGKTGPTEAFFGQGTRLTVV.

V and J are TRBV5-6 and TRBJ1-6; D uncertain. Germline V gene lookup returns CDR1 SGHDT and CDR2 YYEEEE. Trimming took off 4 bases at V and 9 bases at J, with 14 bases between the two ends. This CDR3 spans 14 amino acids. Written as DNA, the CDR3 is TGTGCCAGCAGCCCCATCGGAGCGCGTTCACCCCTCCACTTT. Its translation is CASSPIGARSPLHF.

The J gene is TRBJ2-6, the V gene TRBV5-1, with 9 positions matching TRBD1. The V segment lost 3 bases and the J segment 0 bases; nucleotides outside the gene matches: 4. CDR1 and CDR2 from the germline V gene are SGHRS and YFSETQ. The CDR3 covers 17 residues. CDR3 sequence reads: CASSWDRASSGANVLTF. CDR3 bases: TGCGCCAGCAGCTGGGACAGGGCTAGCTCTGGGGCCAACGTCCTGACTTTC.

This CDR3 reads CASSIAGGSKRNEQFF. In DNA form, the CDR3 reads TGTGCCAGTAGTATAGCGGGGGGGTCCAAGAGGAATGAGCAGTTCTTC. The chain links TRBV19 to TRBJ2-1; 8 nucleotides line up with TRBD2. This CDR3 is built from 16 residues. Trimming took 1 base from V and 7 from J; bases not matched to a gene: 9. Germline assignment: CDR1 LNHDA and CDR2 SQIVND (reference sequence).

The chain is built from TRBV19 and TRBJ2-3, with 9 bases fitting TRBD2. Germline CDR1 is LNHDA and CDR2 is SQIVND (reference sequence). The J segment lost 2 bases and the V segment lost 5 bases, leaving 8 bases of the junction unmatched. The CDR3 contains 16 residues. The CDR3 region has the DNA TGTGCCAGTAGTTTAGCGGGGGTGCCTTACACAGATACGCAGTATTTT. Encoded protein: CASSLAGVPYTDTQYF.

The V call is TRBV29-1, the J call TRBJ1-1; D perhaps matches TRBD1 (5 bases). V lost 5 bases, J lost 0 bases, and 10 bases lay in between. Germline CDR1 is SQVTM and CDR2 is ANQGSEA. This CDR3 contains 13 residues. CDR3 protein: CSVLSGLNTEAFF. The CDR3 DNA sequence: TGCAGCGTTTTATCAGGGCTGAACACTGAAGCTTTCTTT.

This chain connects TRBV5-1 to TRBJ2-3; TRBD2 aligns across 8 bases. Germline CDR1 is SGHRS and CDR2 is YFSETQ. There are 16 residues in the CDR3. Unmatched junction bases numbered 3, after V lost 0 bases and J lost 0 bases. CDR3 nucleotide sequence: TGCGCCAGCAGCTTGGATGGCGGGGGGAGCACAGATACGCAGTATTTT. It codes for CASSLDGGGSTDTQYF.

The V and J genes are TRBV5-1 and TRBJ1-4; D may be TRBD1 (6 bases). Germline V gene data show CDR1 as SGHRS and CDR2 as YFSETQ. Trimming removed 0 bases from V and 3 bases from J, with 9 bases in between. This CDR3 region has 15 residues. CDR3 in DNA: TGCGCCAGCAGCTTGGTGGGGGGGCCTAATGAAAAACTGTTTTTT. This translates into CASSLVGGPNEKLFF.

The rearrangement joins TRBV6-1 to TRBJ1-5; 9 bases line up with TRBD1. J gave up 3 bases and V 1 base, and 4 bases lay outside the gene matches. This CDR3 is 16 amino acids long. Germline loops: CDR1 MNHNS, CDR2 SASEGT. CDR3 loop: CASSEVGTGYNQPQHF. The CDR3 coding sequence is TGTGCCAGCAGTGAAGTGGGGACAGGGTACAATCAGCCCCAGCATTTT.

V is TRBV5-1 and J is TRBJ2-7; D not resolved. Trimming pared 4 bases from V and 7 bases from J, leaving 12 bases between. Germline V gene sequence: CDR1 SGHRS, CDR2 YFSETQ. The CDR3 has 12 residues. CDR3 nucleotide sequence: TGCGCCAGCAGCGTCGATTTAGTTGAGCAGTACTTC. Translating gives CASSVDLVEQYF. The whole variable domain, filled in from reference TRBV5-1 and TRBJ2-7, reads KAGVTQTPRYLIKTRGQQVTLSCSPISGHRSVSWYQQTPGQGLQFLFEYFSETQRNKGNFPGRFSGRQFSNSRSEMNVSTLELGDSALYLCASSVDLVEQYFGPGTRLTVT.

This clone was seen a single time. V and J are TRBV10-3 and TRBJ1-6; possibly TRBD1 for D (6 bases). Germline V CDR1 and CDR2: ENHRY, SYGVKD. V lost 3 bases to trimming and J lost 10 bases, with 10 bases between them. CDR3 size: 13 residues. The CDR3 DNA is TGTGCCATCAGTGATGGGGGCAGCTCACCCCTCCACTTT. Translating gives CAISDGGSSPLHF.

The V gene is TRBV3-1 (or the pseudogene TRBV3-2), the J gene TRBJ2-3; possible D gene TRBD2, 7 bases. The V and J ends lost 6 bases and 6 bases respectively, with 19 bases between them. Germline V gives CDR1 LGHDT, CDR2 YNNKEL (reference sequence). The CDR3 totals 15 residues. The CDR3 region has the DNA TGTGCCAGCAGGAGGGGGGGGGCAGACGGCGATACGCAGTATTTT. This encodes CASRRGGADGDTQYF.

The CDR3 nucleotides are TGTGCCAGCAGTTACTCCCCAGACACTTCCCGGGGGCTGTTTTTT. Translating gives CASSYSPDTSRGLFF. The V gene is TRBV6-5, the J gene TRBJ2-2; TRBD2 might be the D (5 bases). The CDR3 has 15 residues. Germline V gene sequence: CDR1 MNHEY, CDR2 SVGAGI. The germline V and J ends were trimmed by 0 bases and 13 bases, with 18 bases remaining between them.

The V gene is TRBV14, the J gene TRBJ2-1, with 8 bases aligning to TRBD1. The J segment lost 7 bases and the V segment lost 5 bases, leaving 10 bases of the junction unmatched. Germline assignment: CDR1 SGHDN and CDR2 FVKESK. The CDR3 is made up of 15 amino acids. Written as DNA, the CDR3 is TGTGCCAGCAGCGCGTACAGGGGGGCGCGAAATGAGCAGTTCTTC. This codes for CASSAYRGARNEQFF. The whole variable domain, filled in from reference TRBV14 and TRBJ2-1, reads EAGVTQFPSHSVIEKGQTVTLRCDPISGHDNLYWYRRVMGKEIKFLLHFVKESKQDESGMPNNRFLAERTGGTYSTLKVQPAELEDSGVYFCASSAYRGARNEQFFGPGTRLTVL.

The chain has TRBV5-1 and TRBJ1-2, with D uncertain. Germline V CDR1 and CDR2: SGHRS, YFSETQ. The V end lost 4 bases, the J end lost 8 bases, and 21 bases lay between the germline ends. The length of the CDR3 is 15 residues. CDR3 sequence: CASSRGGLEGEGYTF. CDR3 nucleotides: TGCGCCAGCAGCCGAGGTGGCCTCGAAGGTGAGGGCTACACCTTC.

CDR3 loop: CASSRLAGGETQYF. As DNA, the CDR3 is TGTGCCAGCTCACGACTAGCGGGGGGAGAGACCCAGTACTTC. The rearrangement joins TRBV18 to TRBJ2-5, with TRBD2 identical over 13 bases. The germline gives CDR1 KGHSH, CDR2 LQKENI. The J segment lost 4 bases and the V segment lost 4 bases, leaving 0 bases of the junction unmatched. The length of the CDR3 is 14 residues.

This chain uses TRBV7-9 with TRBJ1-2, with TRBD1 matching over 10 bases. The ends lost 2 bases at V and 4 bases at J; junction bases unmatched: 1. The germline gives CDR1 SEHNR, CDR2 FQNEAQ (reference sequence). This CDR3 has 14 amino acids. CDR3 loop: CASSLRTGGYGYTF. CDR3 DNA: TGTGCCAGCAGCTTAAGGACAGGGGGCTATGGCTACACCTTC.

This chain uses TRBV18 with TRBJ1-1; D ambiguous. Germline CDR1 KGHSH, CDR2 LQKENI. V lost 2 bases, J lost 3 bases, and 10 bases lay in between. The CDR3 totals 14 residues. In DNA form, the CDR3 reads TGTGCCAGCTCACCATTTGGCGGGGACACTGAAGCTTTCTTT. Translating gives CASSPFGGDTEAFF.

This rearrangement joins TRBV6-6 to TRBJ1-5; possibly TRBD1 for D (5 bases). This CDR3 spans 14 amino acids. Deletions cut 1 base from V and 4 bases from J, with 8 bases between. The germline CDR1 and CDR2 sequences are MNHNY and SVGAGI (reference sequence). The CDR3 loop is CASSYWGQNQPQHF. The CDR3 DNA reads as TGTGCCAGCAGTTACTGGGGCCAAAATCAGCCCCAGCATTTT.

The J gene is TRBJ2-1, the V gene TRBV19, with 7 bases identical to TRBD2. Germline V gives CDR1 LNHDA, CDR2 SQIVND (reference sequence). The CDR3 contains 13 residues. V lost 5 bases to trimming and J lost 7 bases; unmatched junction nucleotides: 5. The CDR3 region has the DNA TGTGCCAGTAGTGTCGGACTAGTTAATGAGCAGTTCTTC. As protein: CASSVGLVNEQFF.

CDR3 sequence reads: CASSLTGTANYGYTF. The CDR3 DNA is TGTGCCAGCAGCTTAACAGGGACAGCTAACTATGGCTACACCTTC. The chain carries TRBV7-3 and TRBJ1-2; TRBD1 aligns across 7 bases. The V gene end was trimmed by 0 bases and the J gene end by 0 bases; junction bases not matched to a gene: 1. CDR3 size: 15 residues. Germline-derived CDR1 and CDR2 are SGHTA and FQGTGA.

CDR3 DNA sequence: TGTGCCAGCACCAAGCTGGGACAGGGAGGAACTGAAGCTTTCTTT. It yields the protein CASTKLGQGGTEAFF. The chain employs TRBV9 and TRBJ1-1; 9 bases agree with TRBD1. The length of the CDR3 is 15 residues. Trimming removed 6 bases from V and 5 bases from J; junction bases left unmatched: 11. CDR1 is SGDLS and CDR2 is YYNGEE in the germline V gene.

The chain uses TRBV27 and TRBJ1-1; no reliable D call. Trimming took 6 bases from V and 4 from J, leaving 9 bases between them. The CDR3 covers 12 residues. From germline, CDR1 is MNHEY and CDR2 SMNVEV (reference sequence). The CDR3 loop reads CASSLRGTEAFF. In DNA, the CDR3 is TGTGCCAGCAGCCTGCGCGGCACTGAAGCTTTCTTT.

For this clone: The same CDR3 also results from other DNA sequences found in this sample. This CDR3 is CASSPDRGNSPLHF. In DNA, the CDR3 is TGTGCCAGCTCACCAGACAGGGGAAATTCACCCCTCCACTTT. The chain couples TRBV18 to TRBJ1-6; 8 bases match TRBD1. This CDR3 is 14 amino acids long. Germline CDR1 KGHSH, CDR2 LQKENI. V dropped 2 bases and J dropped 7; count of bases not matched to a gene: 1.

This chain uses TRBV5-1 with TRBJ2-2, with unresolved D. CDR1 is SGHRS, CDR2 YFSETQ, per germline. Trimming left V 7 bases short and J 1 base short, with 8 bases between. This CDR3 has 13 amino acids. The CDR3 sequence is CASFLLNTGELFF. Written as DNA, the CDR3 is TGCGCCAGCTTCCTCTTGAACACCGGGGAGCTGTTTTTT.

The CDR3 spells CASSYSRGNTEAFF. CDR3 DNA sequence: TGTGCCAGCAGTTACAGCAGGGGAAACACTGAAGCTTTCTTT. The chain combines TRBV6-6 with TRBJ1-1, with D perhaps matching TRBD1 (6 bases). Germline V gene lookup returns CDR1 MNHNY and CDR2 SVGAGI (reference sequence). The CDR3 sequence is 14 residues long. The V gene lost 2 bases and the J gene lost 2 bases, with 9 bases spanning the gap.

The chain carries TRBV11-2 and TRBJ2-7; 7 bases are shared with TRBD2. CDR1 and CDR2 (germline): SGHAT, FQNNGV. The CDR3 covers 14 residues. Losses at the gene ends were 5 bases for V and 2 bases for J; bases not matched to a gene: 6. The CDR3 loop reads CASSLVGGTYEQYF. CDR3 nucleotides: TGTGCCAGCAGCCTGGTCGGGGGGACCTACGAGCAGTACTTC.